This T cell receptor beta chain was sequenced in a study of type 1 regulatory T cells. Study-wide background: An in vitro protocol generated T-allo10, a Tr1-enriched, alloantigen-specific CD4 T cell product.

V dropped 3 bases and J dropped 1 base, with 5 bases sitting between them. This CDR3 comprises 13 residues. TCRdb reprocessed the reads with MiXCR, giving one entry per CDR3 protein. Here the sample spans approximately 97,000 distinct CDR3 sequences, roughly 28% being singletons. The chain joins TRBV12-3 or TRBV12-4 to TRBJ2-3; D gene unclear. The sequence was collected from a human donor in good health. What was sequenced was CD4+ T cells, either the whole sample or a sorted fraction (not recorded which). The CDR3 nucleotides read TGTGCCAGCAGTTTGGACGGCACAGATACGCAGTATTTT. Translated, it gives CASSLDGTDTQYF.